This T cell receptor (beta chain) was sequenced for a study of prognosis after radiotherapy for stage I lung cancer. Study background: Every patient with non-small cell lung cancer was judged medically inoperable. Aged about 53 to 90 years, with a median of approximately 71 years, the patients were roughly 14 men and roughly six women. Tumor type comprised squamous cell carcinoma in about 7 patients and adenocarcinoma in under 15.

The CDR3 length is 15 residues. The germline V and J ends were trimmed by 6 bases and 0 bases, with 9 bases remaining between them. Using two-round multiplex PCR, the authors amplified TCR beta CDR3 from genomic DNA. Individual primers that were specific to each TRBV and TRBJ gene served in first-round PCR. TCRdb redid the calling of the multiplex PCR reads with MiXCR, one entry per CDR3 protein. The table has 20,000 to 30,000 distinct CDR3 sequences, around 40% seen once. Peripheral venous blood was drawn in approximately 5.7-milliliter volumes, with a draw taken at each of two separate time points. This clonotype was detected many times.

The source is a donor over 45 with non-small cell lung cancer. The J gene is TRBJ2-6, the V gene TRBV12-3 or TRBV12-4; D not resolved. Sequencing used PBMCs, obtained before or after stereotactic body radiation therapy (not recorded which). CDR3 protein: CASSRSDSGANVLTF. Here the CDR3 DNA reads TGTGCCAGCAGCAGGAGCGACTCTGGGGCCAACGTCCTGACTTTC.